The following is a T cell receptor (beta chain) sequence with its context. This sample is drawn from a study of blood T cells in healthy people across ages. Primers used in a second PCR of about 7 to 12 cycles were a sample-barcoded 5' primer and a J-beta primer mix. In TCRdb, the 5' RACE reads were re-called with MiXCR into one record per CDR3 protein. The data show about 1.5 million distinct CDR3 sequences, 42% seen once. V lost 8 bases and J lost 7, with 21 bases in between. CDR3 size: 14 residues. The germline CDR1 and CDR2 sequences are SEHNR and FQNEAQ (reference sequence). V usage is TRBV7-9 and J usage is TRBJ2-7; the D is unclear. This TCR was recovered from a woman in her late teens or twenties in good health. Sequencing was carried out using blood. The CDR3 is CASRVLGSYNEQYF. Written as DNA, the CDR3 is TGTGCCAGCCGCGTCCTAGGGTCCTACAATGAGCAGTACTTC.